This note documents a single T cell receptor beta chain sequence. Antigen specificity is unknown. The data belong to a study of Graves' ophthalmopathy and Graves' hyperthyroidism. General study results and limits: A model of 13 signatures distinguished ophthalmopathy from stable hyperthyroidism at approximately 90% sensitivity and 81.08% specificity. It was with 65% to 71% sensitivity and approximately 75% specificity that the model predicted ophthalmopathy progression.

The germline gives CDR1 SGHVS, CDR2 FNYEAQ. The CDR3 sequence is 16 residues long. V shed 2 bases and J 7 bases; nucleotides not matched to a gene: 11. RNA transcripts provided the template for amplifying TCR beta CDR3 regions. Scientists carried out first-round RT-PCR using HTBI primers and then a second-round multiplex PCR. TCRdb reprocessed the multiplex PCR reads with MiXCR, giving one entry per CDR3 protein. The sample has about 24,000 distinct CDR3 sequences, 48% seen once. This sequence was found in an adult woman with stable Graves' hyperthyroidism. The sample taken for sequencing was peripheral blood. The chain recombines TRBV7-6 with TRBJ1-5, with TRBD1 matching over 7 bases. The CDR3 region has the DNA TGTGCCAGCAGCTTATGGCAGGGGGGGCGGCGGCAGCCCCAGCATTTT. Translated: CASSLWQGGRRQPQHF.